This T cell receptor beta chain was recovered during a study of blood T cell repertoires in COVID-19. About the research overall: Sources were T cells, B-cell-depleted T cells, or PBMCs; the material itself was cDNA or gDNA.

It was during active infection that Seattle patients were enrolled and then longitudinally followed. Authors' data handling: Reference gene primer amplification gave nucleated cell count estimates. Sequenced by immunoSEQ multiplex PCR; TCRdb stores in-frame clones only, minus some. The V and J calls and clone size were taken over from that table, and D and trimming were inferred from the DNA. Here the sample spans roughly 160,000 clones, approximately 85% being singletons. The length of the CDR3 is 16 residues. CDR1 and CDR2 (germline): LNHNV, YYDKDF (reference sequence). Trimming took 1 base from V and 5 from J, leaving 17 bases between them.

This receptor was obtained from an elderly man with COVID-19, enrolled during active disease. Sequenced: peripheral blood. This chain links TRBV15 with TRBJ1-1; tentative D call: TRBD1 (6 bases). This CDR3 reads CATSRGGLQGRTEAFF. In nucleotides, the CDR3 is TGTGCCACCAGCAGAGGCGGGCTACAGGGAAGAACTGAAGCTTTCTTT.